This T cell receptor (beta chain) is drawn from a study of chemoradiotherapy in HPV16-positive cancers (dated by TCRdb to 2021 to 2024). About the study as a whole: Candidate HPV-specific T-cell clones and common TCR motifs were defined by functional T-cell assays performed on cells from two HPV16-positive patients. Next, the candidate HPV-specific TCRs and motifs were followed in TCR repertoires from about 90 patients with HPV-related cancers. The study asked whether T-cell immunity against the HPV oncoproteins E6 and E7 changes during chemoradiotherapy and whether it affects survival. Summary of the overall study and its limitations: The functional definition of HPV-specific T cells was derived from only a couple of HPV16-positive patients, and the survival association was reported for HPV16-positive patients. In HPV16-positive patients, expansion of HPV-responsive T cells during chemoradiotherapy was associated with improved recurrence-free survival. Expansion of candidate HPV-specific clones and E7-related TCR motifs was observed in the tumor microenvironment during treatment, whereas no such expansion was observed for non-HPV-specific T cells.

Repertoires were sampled repeatedly over the course of chemoradiotherapy, so clonal expansion could be followed in the tumor microenvironment. The junction shows trimming of 3 bases on V and 5 bases on J, and the gene matches do not reach 9 bases of it. The CDR3 spans 15 residues, from the cysteine through the phenylalanine. The CDR3 DNA has 45 bases and is translated from base 1. Reading the germline V gene gives CDR1 MNHNS and CDR2 SASEGT. On this clone itself: Its antigen is currently not known. Nothing much larger sits one base from this clone, and base qualities are not available.

The library was generated by the immunoSEQ multiplex PCR assay. TCRdb re-hosts the immuneACCESS table, in-frame sequences only. Its copies lack some clones; in the studies checked, an unresolved V gene accounts for under half of them, and the cause for the rest is not known. The sample table holds approximately 1,300 clones, of which 60% to 85% were seen once. The ten most abundant clones make up approximately 15% of the sample. The V and J segments used are TRBV6-1 and TRBJ2-7, with 8 middle bases fitting TRBD1. This specimen was tumor tissue, taken from a patient who underwent chemoradiotherapy. The clonotype originates from a human donor with HPV-associated anogenital cancer. The CDR3 region: CASSDRGRRKDEQYF. The DNA sequence follows: TGTGCCAGCAGTGACAGGGGGCGCCGGAAGGACGAGCAGTACTTC.